These 19 T cell receptor beta chains were all obtained from the same sample, sequenced in a study of blood T cell repertoires in COVID-19. TCRdb's table, derived via immunoSEQ multiplex PCR, lists solely in-frame clones and lacks some. Of just over 650,000 clones listed, around 90% are singletons. Sequencing used peripheral blood. The receptors were sampled from a woman aged 18-35 years with acute or convalescent COVID-19.

This chain joins TRBV2 and TRBJ1-1, with D tentatively TRBD1 (6 bases). CDR3 size: 17 residues. V lost 2 bases and J 0 bases, leaving 16 bases between the germline ends. Germline V lookup: CDR1 SNHLY, CDR2 FYNNEI. The CDR3: CASSEPGVMMVNTEAFF. Written as DNA, the CDR3 is TGTGCCAGCAGTGAACCAGGGGTGATGATGGTGAACACTGAAGCTTTCTTT.

The chain employs TRBV27 and TRBJ1-5; the match to TRBD1 covers 9 bases. This CDR3 is 15 amino acids long. The V gene's germline CDR1 is MNHEY and CDR2 SMNVEV (reference sequence). Trimming removed 0 bases from V and 5 bases from J; junction bases left unmatched: 2. CDR3 loop: CASSLSGQGYQPQHF. CDR3 coding DNA: TGTGCCAGCAGTTTATCGGGACAGGGATATCAGCCCCAGCATTTT.

CDR3 region: CASSGTSDSRGEQFF. The DNA of the CDR3 is TGCGCCAGCAGCGGGACTAGCGACTCCCGGGGTGAGCAGTTCTTC. The chain couples TRBV5-1 to TRBJ2-1; 10 bases agree with TRBD2. The trim removed 4 bases at V and 9 bases at J, leaving 10 bases unmatched. Germline assignment: CDR1 SGHRS and CDR2 YFSETQ. This CDR3 comprises 15 residues.

The J gene is TRBJ2-5, the V gene TRBV10-1; 7 bases match TRBD1. CDR1 WNHNN and CDR2 SYGVQD come from the germline V gene (reference sequence). Trimming cost V 11 bases and J 3 bases; bases outside gene matches: 3. The CDR3 has 11 amino acids. The CDR3 region is CAVTGEETQYF. As DNA, the CDR3 is TGCGCCGTCACAGGGGAAGAGACCCAGTACTTC.

CDR3 residues: CAISESTSHSRGEQFF. DNA of the CDR3: TGTGCCATCAGTGAGTCAACCTCCCATTCCCGCGGTGAGCAGTTCTTC. The chain joins TRBV10-3 to TRBJ2-1, with unresolved D. The CDR3 length is 16 residues. The germline CDR1 and CDR2 sequences are ENHRY and SYGVKD. The V gene lost 0 bases and the J gene lost 9 bases, with 18 bases spanning the gap.

The J gene is TRBJ1-2, the V gene TRBV5-1; D perhaps matches TRBD1 (6 bases). Trimming shortened V by 1 base and J by 5 bases, and 21 bases separated the two germline ends. Germline assignment: CDR1 SGHRS and CDR2 YFSETQ. This CDR3 contains 17 residues. CDR3 coding DNA: TGCGCCAGCAGCTTGTTTCTGGGGGCCCTTCGTTTTTATGGCTACACCTTC. Residues: CASSLFLGALRFYGYTF.

The rearrangement joins TRBV2 to TRBJ2-5, with TRBD2 as a possible D gene (6 bases). The CDR3 contains 12 residues. Trimming took 7 bases from V and 4 from J, leaving 10 bases between them. Germline values: CDR1 SNHLY, CDR2 FYNNEI. CDR3 amino acids: CASNRRGETQYF. CDR3 DNA sequence: TGTGCCAGCAACAGGCGGGGAGAGACCCAGTACTTC.

The gene calls are TRBV2 and TRBJ1-1, with TRBD1 as a possible D gene (5 bases). CDR3 length: 16 amino acids. Per the germline V gene, CDR1 is SNHLY and CDR2 is FYNNEI. Trimming took off 8 bases at V and 4 bases at J, with 23 bases between the two ends. For the CDR3, the DNA is TGTGCCAGCGGAGGGTCCGCGGGGCGGTCATTCACTGAAGCTTTCTTT. This sequence encodes CASGGSAGRSFTEAFF.

This clone has just one count. This chain connects TRBV20-1 to TRBJ2-1, with 9 bases fitting TRBD2. From germline, CDR1 is DFQATT and CDR2 SNEGSKA (reference sequence). The CDR3 sequence is 17 residues long. J gave up 5 bases and V 3 bases, and 14 bases lay outside the gene matches. The CDR3 DNA reads as TGCAGTGCTAGTAAGAGCGGGGGGCCTTACCCAAACAATGAGCAGTTCTTC. This gives the protein CSASKSGGPYPNNEQFF.

The chain uses TRBV7-8 and TRBJ1-2; TRBD1 aligns across 8 bases. The length of the CDR3 is 19 residues. V gave up 1 base and J gave up 3 bases; unmatched junction bases: 16. The V gene's germline CDR1 is SGHVS and CDR2 FQNEAQ. CDR3 DNA sequence: TGTGCCAGCAGCTTAGAAGGGAGGCGGACAGGGAGTAGTCACTATGGCTACACCTTC. Translated, it gives CASSLEGRRTGSSHYGYTF.

This rearrangement joins TRBV7-9 to TRBJ2-7; D gene uncertain. This CDR3 has 13 residues. The germline CDR1 and CDR2 sequences are SEHNR and FQNEAQ (reference sequence). V lost 7 bases and J lost 1, with 11 bases in between. This CDR3 is CASTPEESYEQYF. DNA for the CDR3: TGTGCCAGCACCCCTGAGGAGTCCTACGAGCAGTACTTC.

This clone showed up just a few times. The chain is built from TRBV7-6 and TRBJ2-2, with 9 nucleotides matching TRBD2. The CDR3 length is 17 residues. CDR1 is SGHVS and CDR2 is FNYEAQ in the germline V gene. With V trimmed by 5 bases and J by 4 bases, 11 bases remained unmatched. Here the CDR3 DNA reads TGTGCCAGCAGCCAGATACCAGCGGGGGGACCCACCGGGGAGCTGTTTTTT. Residues: CASSQIPAGGPTGELFF. Combining the CDR3 with reference TRBV7-6 and TRBJ2-2 gives the whole variable domain GAGVSQSPRYKVTKRGQDVALRCDPISGHVSLYWYRQALGQGPEFLTYFNYEAQQDKSGLPNDRFSAERPEGSISTLTIQRTEQRDSAMYRCASSQIPAGGPTGELFFGEGSRLTVL.

The chain joins TRBV10-1 to TRBJ1-2; TRBD1 might be the D (6 bases). Germline V lookup: CDR1 WNHNN, CDR2 SYGVQD (reference sequence). The V gene lost 7 bases and the J gene lost 7 bases, with 13 bases spanning the gap. The CDR3 length is 12 residues. This CDR3 reads CASTHRVRGYTF. In DNA form, the CDR3 reads TGCGCCAGCACACACAGGGTCCGTGGCTACACCTTC.

The chain recombines TRBV14 with TRBJ2-7, with TRBD1 matching 12 bases. CDR1 and CDR2 (germline): SGHDN, FVKESK. CDR3 length: 16 amino acids. The V segment lost 4 bases and the J segment 6 bases; nucleotides outside the gene matches: 10. This chain's CDR3 is CASSPESGTGGAEQYF. The CDR3 bases are TGTGCCAGCAGCCCAGAGAGCGGGACAGGGGGCGCCGAGCAGTACTTC.

This clone came up once. This chain uses TRBV5-4 with TRBJ2-5, with 8 nucleotides matching TRBD1. CDR1 and CDR2 (germline): SGHNT, YYREEE (reference sequence). The CDR3 totals 14 residues. J was trimmed by 5 bases and V by 2 bases; bases with no gene match: 5. DNA of the CDR3: TGTGCCAGCAGCTTAGGACAGGGAGGCGAGACCCAGTACTTC. Residues: CASSLGQGGETQYF. The variable domain in full, completed from reference TRBV5-4 and TRBJ2-5, reads ETGVTQSPTHLIKTRGQQVTLRCSSQSGHNTVSWYQQALGQGPQFIFQYYREEENGRGNFPPRFSGLQFPNYSSELNVNALELDDSALYLCASSLGQGGETQYFGPGTRLLVL.

J is TRBJ1-6 and V is TRBV7-2; D is uncertain. V gave up 5 bases and J gave up 9 bases, with 14 bases separating them. This CDR3 is 14 amino acids long. The V gene's germline CDR1 is SGHTA and CDR2 FQGNSA. The CDR3 region is CASSLGGYGSPLHF. The CDR3 coding sequence is TGTGCCAGCAGCCTTGGCGGGTATGGTTCACCCCTCCACTTT.

V gene TRBV29-1 combines with J gene TRBJ2-3, with 7 positions matching TRBD1. CDR1 SQVTM and CDR2 ANQGSEA come from the germline V gene. This CDR3 comprises 13 residues. Germline trimming cut 6 bases from V and 2 bases from J; bases unmatched to any gene: 5. The CDR3 DNA is TGCAGCGTGGTCGGGACAGCCACAGATACGCAGTATTTT. Protein: CSVVGTATDTQYF.

The chain recombines TRBV19 with TRBJ1-1, with 7 bases aligning to TRBD1. The J segment lost 5 bases and the V segment lost 9 bases, leaving 12 bases of the junction unmatched. The CDR3 sequence is 14 residues long. Per the germline V gene, CDR1 is LNHDA and CDR2 is SQIVND (reference sequence). The CDR3 DNA reads TGTGCCAGCGGTCACCAAGGGGGCAGGACTGAAGCTTTCTTT. Its translation: CASGHQGGRTEAFF. The whole variable domain, remainder taken from reference TRBV19 and TRBJ1-1, is DGGITQSPKYLFRKEGQNVTLSCEQNLNHDAMYWYRQDPGQGLRLIYYSQIVNDFQKGDIAEGYSVSREKKESFPLTVTSAQKNPTAFYLCASGHQGGRTEAFFGQGTRLTVV.

This clone was recorded once. The V gene is TRBV5-4, the J gene TRBJ1-2, with 7 positions matching TRBD1. V gave up 1 base and J gave up 0 bases; unmatched junction bases: 3. Germline V lookup: CDR1 SGHNT, CDR2 YYREEE (reference sequence). This CDR3 contains 15 residues. The CDR3 loop is CASSLRDRANYGYTF. The CDR3 region has the DNA TGTGCCAGCAGCTTGAGGGACAGAGCTAACTATGGCTACACCTTC.